Listed below are T cell receptor beta chains from one sample, sequenced in a study of shared clonotypes between healthy human individuals. The method was immunoSEQ multiplex PCR; TCRdb's version includes in-frame clones alone and lacks a portion of them. The table shows a few million clones, with 93% occurring only once. Sequenced sample: naive CD4+ T cells from PBMCs. The receptor source for this set is a man aged 18 to 30 in good health. Some clones in this sample may be carry-over from other donors' samples. Each CDR3 is given with its conserved first and last residue. Each record gives: V gene, CDR3 protein.

>TRBV5-5
CASNYRGDVLTF
>TRBV7-9
CASSLVPTGGEYEQYF
>TRBV27
CASSLIFRVGRSNQPQHF
>TRBV6-1
CASSFGIPRLYEQYF
>TRBV18
CASSPEVAGAYEQYF
>TRBV6-1
CASNRGSHEKLFF
>TRBV5-1
CASRLLGQGRNEQFF
>TRBV5-4
CASSSRQETDTQYF
>TRBV11-2
CASSLDRGTEAFF
>TRBV7-8
CASSLAPTPDTQYF
>TRBV30
CAWTGRRDSPLHF
>TRBV9
CASSAMTGTNEKLFF
>TRBV11-2
CASSLVGYEQYF
>TRBV7-2
CASRQTSSTMGDTQYF
>TRBV6-1
CASSPRGFGEEGYTF
>TRBV5-1
CASSSGTGVVEQYF
>TRBV6-1
CASSEEIRAGEQYF
>TRBV6-1
CASSQSGDSYEQYF
>TRBV5-1
CASSLYGASTDTQYF
>TRBV5-1
CASSFNPPGQGTDTQYF
>TRBV5-1
CASSLAGGSLGNTIYF
>TRBV25-1
CASSDGGSYGYTF
>TRBV27
CASRTNLGEAFF
>TRBV29-1
CSVALAGDVSEQFF
>TRBV6-6
CASSRPVASEFEQFF
>TRBV29-1
CSVEDYPGGDRTDTQYF
>TRBV7-9
CASSPGTSGYNEQFF
>TRBV5-1
CASSFPGGDTIYF
>TRBV7-9
CASSLAGGWDTQYF
>TRBV28
CASSFPDSYEQYF
>TRBV11-3
CASSPGLAEHNEQFF
>TRBV29-1
CSVTLAGGPHEQFF
>TRBV15
CATSTTSGSHGYTF
>TRBV21-1
CASSNPGQGGNTEAFF